This T cell receptor beta chain was identified in a study of blood T cell repertoires in COVID-19. At the level of the study: Sites across the United States, Italy and Spain contributed samples from acute and convalescent COVID-19. Nucleic acid was either cDNA or gDNA, and it came from T cells, B-cell-depleted T cells, or PBMCs.

Recruitment covered about two dozen US areas and drew participants whose ages spanned about 18 to 100 years. A COVID-19 case was met by exposed participants within 2 weeks before study entry. V lost 3 bases and J lost 4; bases outside the gene matches: 1. The V gene's germline CDR1 is MNHEY and CDR2 SMNVEV (reference sequence). The CDR3 runs to 15 residues. Profiled with immunoSEQ multiplex PCR; TCRdb holds only in-frame clones, not every one. The sample comprises some 400,000 clones, approximately 89% of which are singletons, and just over 0.85% rests with the top ten. Sequenced: PBMCs or T cells enriched from blood (not recorded which). The TCR comes from a woman aged 40 to 50 who had been exposed to COVID-19. The rearrangement links TRBV27 to TRBJ2-1; 12 nucleotides match TRBD2. CDR3 amino acids: CASSFLAGGYNEQFF. The CDR3 nucleotides read TGTGCCAGCAGTTTCCTAGCGGGAGGGTACAATGAGCAGTTCTTC.